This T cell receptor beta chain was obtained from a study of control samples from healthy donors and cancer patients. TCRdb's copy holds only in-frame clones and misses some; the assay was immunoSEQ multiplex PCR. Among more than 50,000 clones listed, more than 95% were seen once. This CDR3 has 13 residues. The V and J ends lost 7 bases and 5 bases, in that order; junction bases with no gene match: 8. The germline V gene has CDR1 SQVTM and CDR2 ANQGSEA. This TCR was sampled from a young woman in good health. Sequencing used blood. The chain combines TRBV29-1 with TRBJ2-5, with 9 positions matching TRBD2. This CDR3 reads CSAGAGGGETQYF. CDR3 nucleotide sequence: TGCAGCGCCGGAGCGGGGGGTGGGGAGACCCAGTACTTC. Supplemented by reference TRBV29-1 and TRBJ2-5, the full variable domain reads SAVISQKPSRDICQRGTSLTIQCQVDSQVTMMFWYRQQPGQSLTLIATANQGSEATYESGFVIDKFPISRPNLTFSTLTVSNMSPEDSSIYLCSAGAGGGETQYFGPGTRLLVL.